The clone carrying this T cell receptor beta chain was observed a handful of times. Its target is not known. This record belongs to a study of identical twins. This CDR3 has 15 residues. V lost 1 base and J 2 bases, leaving 10 bases between the germline ends. Germline assignment: CDR1 LNHDA and CDR2 SQIVND (reference sequence). Healthy Caucasians, and only they, were the donors. cDNA carried unique molecular identifiers, and a universal primer site was added by template switching. TCRdb used MiXCR to reprocess the 5' RACE reads, holding one entry per CDR3 protein. The sample comprises some 900,000 distinct CDR3 sequences, around an eighth of which are singletons, and roughly 1.5% rests with the top ten. General study results and limits: With beta out-of-frame sequences, excess sharing by twins was weaker.

These data were likewise used in another study, on yellow fever vaccine responses in identical twins.

The chain recombines TRBV19 with TRBJ2-3; D uncertain. The source material was PBMCs. This clonotype was sampled from a young woman in good health. The chain's CDR3 is CASSIGARNTDTQYF. The CDR3 DNA is TGTGCCAGTAGTATAGGAGCAAGAAACACAGATACGCAGTATTTT.